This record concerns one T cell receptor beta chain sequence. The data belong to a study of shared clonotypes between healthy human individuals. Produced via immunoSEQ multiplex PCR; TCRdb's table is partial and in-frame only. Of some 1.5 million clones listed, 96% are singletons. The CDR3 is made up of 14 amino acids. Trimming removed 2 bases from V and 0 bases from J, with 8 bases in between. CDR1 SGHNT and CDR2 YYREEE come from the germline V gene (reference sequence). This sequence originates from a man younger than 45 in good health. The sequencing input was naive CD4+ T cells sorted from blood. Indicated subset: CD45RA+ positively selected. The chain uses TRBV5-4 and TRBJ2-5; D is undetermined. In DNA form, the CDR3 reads TGTGCCAGCAGCTTACTTGGGTACCAAGAGACCCAGTACTTC. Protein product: CASSLLGYQETQYF.